This passage covers 27 T cell receptor beta chains from one sample sequenced in a study of cytomegalovirus exposure and HLA in healthy donors (dated by TCRdb to between 2016 and 2019). Libraries came from the immunoSEQ multiplex PCR assay. For the multiplex PCR, a mixture combining 60 forward primers for TCR Vbeta segments and 13 reverse primers for TCR Jbeta segments was used. TCRdb retrieved this table from immuneACCESS and kept in-frame rearrangements only. Not all clones are present; in checked studies, unresolved V genes account for under half, and no reason is known for the remainder. For this sample there are fewer than 200,000 clones; 65% to 85% appear just once. The ten largest clones capture approximately 2.9% of the sample. The source material was PBMCs. All receptors come from a woman between 40 and 50 years old in good health and CMV-seropositive.

This sequence joins TRBV2 and TRBJ1-1; maybe TRBD1 (6 bases). This CDR3 has 13 amino acids. V was cut by 8 bases and J by 3 bases, with 13 bases left in between. CDR1 is SNHLY and CDR2 is FYNNEI in the germline V gene. DNA for the CDR3: TGTGCCAGCGGCAGGGAGGGGGACACTGAAGCTTTCTTT. Its protein is CASGREGDTEAFF.

This clone has a handful of counts. The chain links TRBV2 to TRBJ1-4; the D gene is possibly TRBD1 (6 bases). The ends were cut back, 6 bases at V and 0 bases at J, with 11 bases in the middle. CDR3 length: 15 residues. CDR1 and CDR2 (germline): SNHLY, FYNNEI. In DNA, the CDR3 is TGTGCCAGCAGGGAGAGGGGGTCAACTAATGAAAAACTGTTTTTT. Its translation is CASRERGSTNEKLFF.

This chain joins TRBV19 and TRBJ2-7; no reliable D call. Germline CDR1 LNHDA, CDR2 SQIVND (reference sequence). Trimming cost V 4 bases and J 0 bases, with 7 bases left between them. The CDR3 has 13 amino acids. CDR3 region: CASSSRLSYEQYF. The CDR3 DNA sequence: TGTGCCAGTAGTAGCAGGCTCTCCTACGAGCAGTACTTC.

The chain is built from TRBV4-1 and TRBJ2-5, with D tentatively TRBD1 (5 bases). Germline-derived CDR1 and CDR2 are MGHRA and YSYEKL. With 1 base removed from V and 4 bases from J, the gap between germline ends came to 10 bases. The CDR3 loop spans 14 amino acids. Here the CDR3 DNA reads TGCGCCAGCAGCCAAGTGACAGTTCCAGAGACCCAGTACTTC. Translated: CASSQVTVPETQYF.

This chain joins TRBV5-3 and TRBJ2-1; 12 nucleotides match TRBD2. TRBV5-3 is identified as an open reading frame with a role that is uncertain. This CDR3 comprises 17 residues. After removal of 1 base from V and 1 base from J, the junction contained 3 bases not matched to a gene. The CDR3 sequence is CARSLRTSGESYNEQFF. CDR3 bases: TGTGCCAGAAGCTTGCGGACTAGCGGGGAATCCTACAATGAGCAGTTCTTC.

The J gene is TRBJ1-1, the V gene TRBV10-3, with D uncertain. The ends were cut back, 0 bases at V and 5 bases at J, with 4 bases in the middle. Germline V CDR1 and CDR2: ENHRY, SYGVKD. CDR3 length equals 12 residues. CDR3 sequence: CAISESLTEAFF. DNA of the CDR3: TGTGCCATCAGTGAGTCCCTGACTGAAGCTTTCTTT.

The V gene is TRBV10-2, the J gene TRBJ2-5; 8 bases are a match to TRBD1. The germline V gene has CDR1 WSHSY and CDR2 SAAADI. V was pared by 6 bases and J by 5 bases, with 8 bases of the junction left unmatched. The CDR3 consists of 14 residues. CDR3 DNA sequence: TGCGCCAGCAGGCCTCAGGGGGCTGGGGAGACCCAGTACTTC. Translation: CASRPQGAGETQYF.

The sample holds one count of this clone. CDR3 sequence: CASSVAAGGFTDEQYF. Here the CDR3 DNA reads TGTGCCAGCAGCGTAGCAGCGGGGGGATTTACGGACGAGCAGTACTTC. The chain links TRBV9 to TRBJ2-5, with 9 bases lining up with TRBD2. The DNA end is a closer match to TRBJ2-7, so the J assignment may be wrong. The CDR3 runs 16 residues. Germline values: CDR1 SGDLS, CDR2 YYNGEE.

The chain couples TRBV7-2 to TRBJ1-1, with D possibly matching TRBD1 (6 bases). CDR1 is SGHTA, CDR2 FQGNSA, per germline. Trimming stripped 5 bases from V and 6 bases from J, with 19 bases between. The CDR3 is made up of 15 amino acids. The CDR3 reads CASSLRRLQGSEAFF. As DNA, the CDR3 is TGTGCCAGCAGCCTTAGACGACTACAGGGTTCTGAAGCTTTCTTT.

The V and J genes are TRBV5-1 and TRBJ2-1; D may be TRBD1 (6 bases). CDR3 length equals 17 residues. V was pared by 1 base and J by 1 base, with 15 bases between. Germline V gene lookup returns CDR1 SGHRS and CDR2 YFSETQ. The CDR3 DNA reads TGCGCCAGCAGCTTGACGGCAGGGGCGAATTCCTACAATGAGCAGTTCTTC. Protein sequence: CASSLTAGANSYNEQFF.

The chain couples TRBV7-8 to TRBJ2-5; D gene unclear. The germline V gene has CDR1 SGHVS and CDR2 FQNEAQ. V was pared by 1 base and J by 5 bases, with 14 bases between. CDR3 length: 15 amino acids. CDR3 loop: CASSLGLLGGETQYF. In nucleotides, the CDR3 is TGTGCCAGCAGCTTAGGTCTGCTAGGTGGGGAGACCCAGTACTTC.

The CDR3 DNA is TGCGCCAGCAGCCAAGATCTCAGGCTAGCAGTCTACGAGCAGTACTTC. Translation gives CASSQDLRLAVYEQYF. The J gene is TRBJ2-7, the V gene TRBV4-3; a weak D match, TRBD2 (5 bases). This CDR3 spans 16 amino acids. Trimming cost V 0 bases and J 3 bases, with 15 bases left between them. Germline CDR1 and CDR2: LGHNA and YSLEER.

V usage is TRBV6-1 and J usage is TRBJ1-2; tentatively, D is TRBD1 (6 bases). This CDR3 contains 15 residues. Germline V gene lookup returns CDR1 MNHNS and CDR2 SASEGT. V gave up 6 bases and J gave up 1 base, with 15 bases separating them. DNA of the CDR3: TGTGCCAGCAGCCCCGGAACAGGGATTAACTATGGCTACACCTTC. Its translation: CASSPGTGINYGYTF.

The V call is TRBV6-5, the J call TRBJ2-2; 10 bases match TRBD2. This CDR3 has 13 amino acids. The trim removed 10 bases at V and 1 base at J, leaving 0 bases unmatched. Looked up from germline, CDR1 is MNHEY and CDR2 is SVGAGI. The CDR3 loop is CATSGRNTGELFF. The CDR3 DNA reads as TGTGCCACTAGCGGGAGGAACACCGGGGAGCTGTTTTTT.

The chain carries TRBV6-5 and TRBJ1-2, with a weak D call TRBD1 (5 bases). This CDR3 is built from 15 residues. V was pared by 0 bases and J by 3 bases, with 11 bases between. Germline V gene sequence: CDR1 MNHEY, CDR2 SVGAGI. The CDR3 spells CASSYSRQGHYGYTF. The CDR3 DNA reads as TGTGCCAGCAGTTACTCGAGGCAGGGCCACTATGGCTACACCTTC.

The V gene is TRBV5-6, the J gene TRBJ2-3; TRBD2 might be the D (6 bases). The CDR3 consists of 16 residues. Deletions cut 1 base from V and 6 bases from J, with 18 bases between. CDR1 SGHDT and CDR2 YYEEEE come from the germline V gene. The CDR3 spells CASSLNRGAARDTQYF. The CDR3, as DNA: TGTGCCAGCAGCTTGAATCGCGGGGCCGCACGGGATACGCAGTATTTT.

This clone was counted a few times. This sequence joins TRBV7-2 and TRBJ2-3; TRBD2 matches at 10 bases. Germline assignment: CDR1 SGHTA and CDR2 FQGNSA. V shed 5 bases and J 0 bases; nucleotides not matched to a gene: 14. This CDR3 comprises 19 residues. CDR3 nucleotides: TGTGCCAGCAGCCTTGACAGGACTAGCGGACTACTGAGCACAGATACGCAGTATTTT. This codes for CASSLDRTSGLLSTDTQYF.

The chain combines TRBV2 with TRBJ2-4, with TRBD1 as a possible D gene (6 bases). This CDR3 spans 13 amino acids. The germline gives CDR1 SNHLY, CDR2 FYNNEI. The ends were cut back, 6 bases at V and 5 bases at J, with 11 bases in the middle. The CDR3 DNA follows: TGTGCCAGCAGACCGGACAGTCAAAACATTCAGTACTTC. It encodes CASRPDSQNIQYF.

This clone was counted once. This chain uses TRBV18 with TRBJ2-2, with 12 bases identical to TRBD2. The CDR3 has 17 residues. With 3 bases clipped from V and 3 bases from J, the junction kept 5 bases outside the gene matches. The germline CDR1 and CDR2 sequences are KGHSH and LQKENI. CDR3 coding DNA: TGTGCCAGCTCACCCGGGACTAGCGGGTTTCACACCGGGGAGCTGTTTTTT. Protein product: CASSPGTSGFHTGELFF.

The gene calls are TRBV19 and TRBJ2-2, with a possible D match to TRBD1 (6 bases). Trimming left V 10 bases short and J 0 bases short, with 15 bases between. The length of the CDR3 is 15 residues. Germline V lookup: CDR1 LNHDA, CDR2 SQIVND (reference sequence). The CDR3 loop is CATTLQGTNTGELFF. Written as DNA, the CDR3 is TGTGCCACTACCCTGCAGGGGACGAACACCGGGGAGCTGTTTTTT.

The rearrangement joins TRBV5-1 to TRBJ2-3, with D unclear. CDR1 is SGHRS, CDR2 YFSETQ, per germline. The CDR3 loop spans 14 amino acids. With 4 bases removed from V and 6 bases from J, the gap between germline ends came to 15 bases. CDR3 sequence: CASSQSTFQDTQYF. CDR3 DNA sequence: TGCGCCAGCAGCCAGTCCACATTTCAGGATACGCAGTATTTT.

The rearrangement links TRBV4-3 to TRBJ2-3, with 9 positions matching TRBD1. The CDR3 has 15 amino acids. Germline-derived CDR1 and CDR2 are LGHNA and YSLEER. V trimming: 5 bases; J trimming: 4 bases; junction bases outside the gene matches: 7. CDR3 sequence: CASSKSRQGADTQYF. CDR3 nucleotides: TGCGCCAGCAGCAAGAGCCGACAGGGGGCAGATACGCAGTATTTT.

The rearrangement joins TRBV5-6 to TRBJ2-1; 9 bases are shared with TRBD2. CDR3 length: 15 residues. Per the germline V gene, CDR1 is SGHDT and CDR2 is YYEEEE. Trimming removed 4 bases from V and 2 bases from J; junction bases left unmatched: 4. The CDR3 spells CASSPAGGPYNEQFF. CDR3 coding DNA: TGTGCCAGCAGCCCAGCGGGGGGCCCCTACAATGAGCAGTTCTTC.

This clone was observed a few times. The chain couples TRBV2 to TRBJ2-1; D is ambiguous. Trimming stripped 5 bases from V and 0 bases from J, with 8 bases between. Germline CDR1 SNHLY, CDR2 FYNNEI. The CDR3 is made up of 14 amino acids. The CDR3 DNA follows: TGTGCCAGCAGTACCACCAGCTCCTACAATGAGCAGTTCTTC. It encodes CASSTTSSYNEQFF.

This chain uses TRBV7-8 with TRBJ1-3, with D perhaps TRBD1 (5 bases). CDR3 size: 11 residues. The germline V gene has CDR1 SGHVS and CDR2 FQNEAQ. Between the trimmed V and J ends, which lost 11 bases and 8 bases, there was a span of 13 bases. The CDR3, as DNA: TGTGCCTCGGCGGGGGGTGACACCATATATTTT. It codes for CASAGGDTIYF.

This chain connects TRBV10-3 to TRBJ1-3; D not resolved. CDR3 length: 15 residues. The V end was cut by 0 bases, the J end by 0 bases, with 6 bases between. Germline lookup yields CDR1 ENHRY and CDR2 SYGVKD. The CDR3 DNA follows: TGTGCCATCAGTGAGTCGTTGAGCTCTGGAAACACCATATATTTT. It codes for CAISESLSSGNTIYF.

This sequence joins TRBV6-1 and TRBJ2-5; the match to TRBD1 covers 8 bases. CDR3 length: 13 residues. Trimming at V came to 6 bases and at J to 4 bases, leaving 4 bases not matched to a gene. Germline assignment: CDR1 MNHNS and CDR2 SASEGT. This chain's CDR3 is CASSWTGLETQYF. CDR3 coding DNA: TGTGCCAGCAGCTGGACAGGGTTAGAGACCCAGTACTTC.